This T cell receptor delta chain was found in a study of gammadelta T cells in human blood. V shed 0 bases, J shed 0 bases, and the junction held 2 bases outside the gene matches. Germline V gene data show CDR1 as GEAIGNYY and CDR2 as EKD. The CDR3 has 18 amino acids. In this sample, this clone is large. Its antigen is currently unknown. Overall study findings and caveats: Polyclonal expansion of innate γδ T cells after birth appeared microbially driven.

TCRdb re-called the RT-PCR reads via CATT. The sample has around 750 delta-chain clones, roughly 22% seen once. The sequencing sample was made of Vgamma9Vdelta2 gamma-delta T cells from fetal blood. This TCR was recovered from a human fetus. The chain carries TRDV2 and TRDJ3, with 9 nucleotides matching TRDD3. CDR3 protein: CACDTVLGDSWDTRQMFF. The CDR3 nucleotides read TGTGCCTGTGACACCGTACTGGGGGACTCCTGGGACACCCGACAGATGTTTTTC.